Described below is a single TCR beta chain sequence and its context. Its antigen is not known. This sample is drawn from a study of vaccination and CD4 T cells after COVID-19. Study context: At a median approximately 100 days (range 35 to 161) after diagnosis, post-COVID samples were drawn.

Sequencing of DNA taken from cultured CD4+ T cells relied on the Oncomine TCR Beta short-read assay. TCRdb reprocessed the PCR reads via MiXCR and lists one record per CDR3 protein. This repertoire shows 23,000 or so distinct CDR3 sequences, 43% found once; its top ten account for 4% to 5%. Study-wide results and caveats: Median SARS-CoV-2-reactive clonotype numbers rose nonsignificantly, roughly 21 to 38.

The CDR3 extends over 11 amino acids. Germline CDR1 DFQATT, CDR2 SNEGSKA (reference sequence). V was cut by 6 bases and J by 8 bases, with 10 bases left in between. Stated time point: late sampling 161 to 241 days after vaccination in a few convalescent patients. Stated treatment: approximately 9-day PBMC culture with coronavirus spike peptide pools or control peptides (ViraFEST assay). Cultures of PBMCs, around 1.8 million per well, were set up with about 10 IU/ml IL-2 and about 10 ug/ml peptide pools. The genes are TRBV20-1 and TRBJ1-4, with no clear D. The material was CD4+ T cells from blood, cultured in vitro, obtained about 7 months after SARS-CoV-2 vaccination. This sequence originates from a human donor who had recovered from COVID-19. The CDR3 region is CSARRVEKLFF. CDR3 DNA sequence: TGCAGTGCGAGAAGGGTGGAAAAACTGTTTTTT.